This entry concerns a single TCR beta chain. This clonotype was counted only a few times. Which antigen it targets is not known. No clone much larger than this one lies a single base away; base qualities are absent. The data were produced on an Illumina HiSeq 1500. Starting from the raw public reads, TCRdb applied fastp trimming at Q25, assembled clones with MiXCR and retained in-frame beta chains. Rows matching on CDR3 protein sequence are summarized as one entry with the most common DNA and genes. The sample table lists approximately 470,000 distinct CDR3 sequences, approximately 42% of them with a count of one. Together, the top ten hold roughly two fifths of the sample. The treatment or condition label on this specimen signifies: in vitro stimulation with specific CMV peptide epitopes to enrich CMV-specific T cells. These data are taken from a study of T cell repertoires in cytomegalovirus infection (dated by TCRdb to the late 2010s). Regarding the research as a whole: Recently identified HLA-C-restricted CMV epitopes, whose presentation resists viral immunomodulation, were targeted by peptide stimulations together with well-studied HLA-B-restricted epitopes. Donor HLA type was relevant to the analysis, as public TCR beta signatures indicated carriage of CMV infection together with the matching HLA type.

The CDR3 spans 13 residues, from the cysteine through the phenylalanine. This entry keeps only the CDR3 DNA: 39 bases, framed from base 1. The junction carries 6 bases between V and J, which are trimmed by 0 bases and 3 bases respectively. As encoded in the germline V gene, CDR1 is SGHTA while CDR2 is FQGNSA. Overall study results and their limits: In both this cohort and an independent cohort of 352 donors, the cumulative frequency of public TCR beta family members distinguished carriers of CMV infection plus the relevant HLA type. The ex vivo response was dominated by HLA-C-restricted CMV-specific TCR beta clonotypes, which also provided the single most frequent clonotype in two of eight donors.

This TCR was sampled from a human donor in good health (CMV status not recorded). Some clones in this sample may be carry-over from other donors' samples. Sequencing used cultured PBMCs, obtained from culture after CMV antigen stimulation. The chain links TRBV7-2 with TRBJ2-7; there is no confident call for the D gene. CDR3 reads: CASSLAGFYEQYF. The bases read TGTGCCAGCAGCTTAGCCGGATTCTACGAGCAGTACTTC.